The rows below give T cell receptor beta chains drawn from one sample of a study of blood T cell repertoires in COVID-19. TCRdb's copy holds only in-frame clones and misses some; the assay was immunoSEQ multiplex PCR. The sample yields roughly 57,000 clones, roughly 90% seen once. The sequencing sample was made of peripheral blood. The source is a human donor in a cohort sampled during active COVID-19. The CDR3 runs from the conserved cysteine through the conserved F or W. The order of the fields is V gene, J gene, D gene, clone size, CDR3 protein, CDR3 DNA. D genes are given only for firm matches. Only some rows state a clone size, as once, few, many or a class for expanded clones.

v_gene: TRBV28; j_gene: TRBJ2-7; d_gene: -; abundance: -; CDR3aa: CASSFGDQPYEQYF; CDR3nt: TGTGCCAGCAGTTTTGGAGACCAACCCTACGAGCAGTACTTC
v_gene: TRBV5-1; j_gene: TRBJ1-2; d_gene: TRBD1; abundance: -; CDR3aa: CASSLDRGYCGYTF; CDR3nt: TGCGCCAGCAGCTTAGACAGGGGATACTGTGGCTACACCTTC
v_gene: TRBV27; j_gene: TRBJ2-2; d_gene: TRBD2; abundance: -; CDR3aa: CATRLAGPQNTGELFF; CDR3nt: TGTGCCACCAGGCTAGCGGGACCTCAGAACACCGGGGAGCTGTTTTTT
v_gene: TRBV6-2/TRBV6-3; j_gene: TRBJ2-5; d_gene: -; abundance: -; CDR3aa: CASSYSFRVAQYF; CDR3nt: TGTGCCAGCAGTTACTCTTTCAGGGTCGCCCAGTACTTC
v_gene: TRBV30; j_gene: TRBJ2-2; d_gene: TRBD1; abundance: few; CDR3aa: CAWSRDRLITGELFF; CDR3nt: TGTGCCTGGAGTCGGGACAGGCTAATCACCGGGGAGCTGTTTTTT
v_gene: TRBV5-4; j_gene: TRBJ2-5; d_gene: TRBD2; abundance: -; CDR3aa: CASSFTLAGGYQETQYF; CDR3nt: TGTGCCAGCAGCTTTACACTAGCGGGTGGGTACCAAGAGACCCAGTACTTC
v_gene: TRBV18; j_gene: TRBJ2-2; d_gene: TRBD1; abundance: -; CDR3aa: CASSQGQGRPGELFF; CDR3nt: TGTGCCAGCTCACAGGGACAGGGGAGACCGGGGGAGCTGTTTTTT
v_gene: TRBV5-4; j_gene: TRBJ1-2; d_gene: TRBD1; abundance: -; CDR3aa: CASSLAKGTAMRGYTF; CDR3nt: TGTGCCAGCAGCTTGGCCAAGGGGACAGCTATGCGGGGCTACACCTTC
v_gene: TRBV21-1; j_gene: TRBJ1-2; d_gene: -; abundance: -; CDR3aa: CASSPHSGHRGGRYGYTF; CDR3nt: TGTGCCAGCAGCCCTCATTCGGGTCATCGGGGGGGCCGGTATGGCTACACCTTC
v_gene: TRBV5-6; j_gene: TRBJ1-1; d_gene: -; abundance: -; CDR3aa: CASSDSTVNTEAFF; CDR3nt: TGTGCCAGCAGCGACTCGACAGTGAACACTGAAGCTTTCTTT
v_gene: TRBV27; j_gene: TRBJ1-6; d_gene: -; abundance: -; CDR3aa: CASSRPPRGLGPSNSPLHF; CDR3nt: TGTGCCAGCAGTCGCCCCCCCAGGGGCCTCGGACCGAGTAATTCACCCCTCCACTTT
v_gene: TRBV7-2; j_gene: TRBJ2-5; d_gene: -; abundance: -; CDR3aa: CASSSQGGRETQYF; CDR3nt: TGTGCCAGCAGTAGCCAGGGGGGCAGGGAGACCCAGTACTTC
v_gene: TRBV2; j_gene: TRBJ2-1; d_gene: TRBD2; abundance: -; CDR3aa: CASRGLAGARGEQFF; CDR3nt: TGTGCCAGCAGGGGACTAGCGGGGGCCCGGGGAGAGCAGTTCTTC
v_gene: TRBV6-5; j_gene: TRBJ1-1; d_gene: -; abundance: few; CDR3aa: CASSYGGSTEAFF; CDR3nt: TGTGCCAGCAGTTACGGCGGGTCCACTGAAGCTTTCTTT
v_gene: TRBV7-6; j_gene: TRBJ2-1; d_gene: -; abundance: -; CDR3aa: CASSSPTLANEQFF; CDR3nt: TGTGCCAGCAGCTCCCCGACTCTAGCGAATGAGCAGTTCTTC
v_gene: TRBV28; j_gene: TRBJ1-6; d_gene: -; abundance: -; CDR3aa: CASSPGSPLAPLHF; CDR3nt: TGTGCCAGCAGCCCCGGGAGTCCCTTAGCACCCCTCCACTTT
v_gene: TRBV12-3/TRBV12-4; j_gene: TRBJ2-5; d_gene: -; abundance: -; CDR3aa: CASSALSEETQYF; CDR3nt: TGTGCCAGCAGTGCCCTCAGCGAAGAGACCCAGTACTTC
v_gene: TRBV12-5; j_gene: TRBJ2-3; d_gene: TRBD2; abundance: -; CDR3aa: CASGRERETDTQYF; CDR3nt: TGTGCTAGTGGCCGAGAGCGGGAGACAGATACGCAGTATTTT
v_gene: TRBV5-1; j_gene: TRBJ2-2; d_gene: -; abundance: once; CDR3aa: CASSLHENTGELFF; CDR3nt: TGCGCCAGCAGCTTACACGAGAACACCGGGGAGCTGTTTTTT
v_gene: TRBV11-2; j_gene: TRBJ1-2; d_gene: -; abundance: -; CDR3aa: CASSANTGIWGYTF; CDR3nt: TGTGCCAGCAGCGCAAACACCGGGATCTGGGGCTACACCTTC
v_gene: TRBV2; j_gene: TRBJ1-4; d_gene: TRBD1; abundance: -; CDR3aa: CASRQSGQPTEKLFF; CDR3nt: TGTGCCAGCAGGCAATCGGGACAGCCAACTGAAAAACTGTTTTTT
v_gene: TRBV7-9; j_gene: TRBJ2-2; d_gene: -; abundance: few; CDR3aa: CASSIRTDTGELFF; CDR3nt: TGTGCCAGCAGCATCCGGACAGACACCGGGGAGCTGTTTTTT
v_gene: TRBV5-6; j_gene: TRBJ2-2; d_gene: -; abundance: -; CDR3aa: CASSLGQPNTGELFF; CDR3nt: TGTGCCAGCAGCTTGGGGCAACCGAACACCGGGGAGCTGTTTTTT
v_gene: TRBV2; j_gene: TRBJ2-5; d_gene: TRBD2; abundance: -; CDR3aa: CASSVSGGGRQETQYF; CDR3nt: TGTGCCAGCAGTGTCAGCGGGGGGGGAAGACAAGAGACCCAGTACTTC
v_gene: TRBV6-2/TRBV6-3; j_gene: TRBJ2-5; d_gene: TRBD2; abundance: -; CDR3aa: CASSYSSAGGKTQYF; CDR3nt: TGTGCCAGCAGTTACTCCTCGGCGGGGGGCAAGACCCAGTACTTC
v_gene: TRBV7-6; j_gene: TRBJ2-7; d_gene: TRBD1; abundance: -; CDR3aa: CASSNPGQISYEQYF; CDR3nt: TGTGCCAGCAGCAACCCGGGACAGATCTCCTACGAGCAGTACTTC
v_gene: TRBV9; j_gene: TRBJ2-2; d_gene: -; abundance: -; CDR3aa: CASSVTDTTNTGELFF; CDR3nt: TGTGCCAGCAGCGTAACAGATACAACGAACACCGGGGAGCTGTTTTTT
v_gene: TRBV19; j_gene: TRBJ2-3; d_gene: -; abundance: -; CDR3aa: CASSIGQITDTQYF; CDR3nt: TGTGCCAGTAGTATAGGGCAGATTACAGATACGCAGTATTTT
v_gene: TRBV19; j_gene: TRBJ2-7; d_gene: TRBD1; abundance: once; CDR3aa: CASSSLTGFEQYF; CDR3nt: TGTGCCAGTAGTAGCCTGACAGGGTTCGAGCAGTACTTC
v_gene: TRBV4-3; j_gene: TRBJ2-3; d_gene: -; abundance: once; CDR3aa: CASSHAAAQRDTQYF; CDR3nt: TGCGCCAGCAGCCATGCGGCCGCACAAAGGGATACGCAGTATTTT
v_gene: TRBV4-1; j_gene: TRBJ2-6; d_gene: -; abundance: -; CDR3aa: CASSPLRGGANVLTF; CDR3nt: TGCGCCAGCAGCCCCCTCCGGGGTGGGGCCAACGTCCTGACTTTC
v_gene: TRBV19; j_gene: TRBJ2-5; d_gene: -; abundance: -; CDR3aa: CASSIPWAGETQYF; CDR3nt: TGTGCCAGTAGTATCCCCTGGGCAGGGGAGACCCAGTACTTC
v_gene: TRBV5-1; j_gene: TRBJ2-7; d_gene: -; abundance: -; CDR3aa: CASSLDTYYEQYF; CDR3nt: TGCGCCAGCAGCTTGGACACGTACTACGAGCAGTACTTC
v_gene: TRBV1; j_gene: TRBJ2-3; d_gene: -; abundance: -; CDR3aa: CTSSHAGGPTDTQYF; CDR3nt: TGCACCAGCAGCCACGCGGGGGGGCCTACAGATACGCAGTATTTT
v_gene: TRBV3-1/TRBV3-2; j_gene: TRBJ2-7; d_gene: TRBD1; abundance: -; CDR3aa: CASSTRTGKIAEQYF; CDR3nt: TGTGCCAGCAGCACCCGGACAGGGAAAATCGCCGAGCAGTACTTC
v_gene: TRBV30; j_gene: TRBJ2-2; d_gene: -; abundance: -; CDR3aa: CAWSRQNTGELFF; CDR3nt: TGTGCCTGGAGTCGACAGAACACCGGGGAGCTGTTTTTT
v_gene: TRBV2; j_gene: TRBJ2-7; d_gene: -; abundance: -; CDR3aa: CASSEAQGTNRQYF; CDR3nt: TGTGCCAGCAGTGAAGCACAGGGTACAAATCGGCAGTACTTC
v_gene: TRBV19; j_gene: TRBJ1-2; d_gene: TRBD1; abundance: -; CDR3aa: CASSMDRGNYGYTF; CDR3nt: TGTGCCAGTAGTATGGACAGGGGAAACTATGGCTACACCTTC
v_gene: TRBV4-3; j_gene: TRBJ1-6; d_gene: -; abundance: -; CDR3aa: CASSQGSATANSPLHF; CDR3nt: TGCGCCAGCAGCCAAGGATCAGCGACAGCGAATTCACCCCTCCACTTT
v_gene: TRBV5-6; j_gene: TRBJ2-5; d_gene: -; abundance: once; CDR3aa: CASHQLQGLWETQYF; CDR3nt: TGTGCCAGCCACCAATTACAGGGATTGTGGGAGACCCAGTACTTC
v_gene: TRBV3-1/TRBV3-2; j_gene: TRBJ2-1; d_gene: TRBD2; abundance: once; CDR3aa: CASSRTSGGVYNEQFF; CDR3nt: TGTGCCAGCAGTCGGACTAGCGGGGGAGTCTACAATGAGCAGTTCTTC
v_gene: TRBV27; j_gene: TRBJ1-5; d_gene: -; abundance: few; CDR3aa: CASSLAISRQPQHF; CDR3nt: TGTGCCAGCAGTTTAGCTATTAGCCGGCAGCCCCAGCATTTT
v_gene: TRBV4-1; j_gene: TRBJ2-7; d_gene: TRBD2; abundance: -; CDR3aa: CASSHPSAGGQEQYF; CDR3nt: TGCGCCAGCAGCCACCCCAGTGCGGGGGGGCAAGAGCAGTACTTC
v_gene: TRBV9; j_gene: TRBJ2-1; d_gene: -; abundance: once; CDR3aa: CASSVQTGTAYGEQFF; CDR3nt: TGTGCCAGCAGCGTGCAAACCGGGACTGCCTACGGTGAGCAGTTCTTC
v_gene: TRBV9; j_gene: TRBJ1-1; d_gene: -; abundance: -; CDR3aa: CASSVAGRENTEAFF; CDR3nt: TGTGCCAGCAGCGTAGCGGGCAGGGAGAACACTGAAGCTTTCTTT
v_gene: TRBV12-3/TRBV12-4; j_gene: TRBJ1-2; d_gene: -; abundance: -; CDR3aa: CASSLDAAGYTF; CDR3nt: TGTGCCAGCAGTTTAGACGCCGCCGGGTACACCTTC
v_gene: TRBV30; j_gene: TRBJ2-1; d_gene: -; abundance: -; CDR3aa: CAWSTGRREQFF; CDR3nt: TGTGCCTGGAGTACCGGAAGGCGGGAGCAGTTCTTC
v_gene: TRBV15; j_gene: TRBJ1-2; d_gene: TRBD1; abundance: -; CDR3aa: CATSRGDRDRDIYTF; CDR3nt: TGTGCCACCAGCAGAGGGGACCGGGACAGGGATATCTACACCTTC
v_gene: TRBV2; j_gene: TRBJ1-6; d_gene: -; abundance: -; CDR3aa: CASSEEYSPLHF; CDR3nt: TGTGCCAGCAGTGAGGAGTATTCACCCCTCCACTTT
v_gene: TRBV7-2; j_gene: TRBJ2-5; d_gene: TRBD2; abundance: -; CDR3aa: CASSSLGVGLAGYQETQYF; CDR3nt: TGTGCCAGCAGCTCCCTCGGGGTCGGACTAGCGGGCTACCAAGAGACCCAGTACTTC
v_gene: TRBV9; j_gene: TRBJ2-3; d_gene: TRBD1; abundance: -; CDR3aa: CASSPSRTGWGPDTQYF; CDR3nt: TGTGCCAGCAGCCCATCCCGGACAGGGTGGGGCCCAGATACGCAGTATTTT
v_gene: TRBV19; j_gene: TRBJ1-5; d_gene: -; abundance: few; CDR3aa: CASSRGMDVINQPQHF; CDR3nt: TGTGCCAGTAGTCGAGGGATGGACGTCATAAATCAGCCCCAGCATTTT
v_gene: TRBV2; j_gene: TRBJ1-4; d_gene: -; abundance: -; CDR3aa: CASSMAENEKLFF; CDR3nt: TGTGCCAGCAGTATGGCGGAGAATGAAAAACTGTTTTTT